This T cell receptor (beta chain) is drawn from a study of cytomegalovirus exposure and HLA in healthy donors. The CDR3 is 14 residues long. Germline V gives CDR1 LGHNA, CDR2 YSLEER. Trimming removed 0 bases at V and 4 bases at J, with 4 bases between. The PCR used 60 Vbeta and 13 Jbeta primers. Measured with immunoSEQ multiplex PCR; TCRdb has only the in-frame clones, and not every one. The data show 100,000 to 150,000 clones, around four fifths seen once. Each donor was nominally healthy when sampled (though unrecorded immune exposures were likely). Specimen: PBMCs. This clonotype originated in a man in his forties or fifties in good health and CMV-seronegative. V gene TRBV4-3 combines with J gene TRBJ1-6; D gene uncertain. The CDR3: CASSQDVYNSPLHF. The CDR3 DNA follows: TGCGCCAGCAGCCAAGACGTGTATAATTCACCCCTCCACTTT.